The sample holds many counts of the clone carrying this T cell receptor beta chain. Antigen unknown. Clinical symptoms, serum thyroxine and TRAb, thyroid ultrasound and orbital computed tomography together formed the diagnostic basis. This entry is derived from a study of T cells in Graves' hyperthyroidism and ophthalmopathy. Study observations and caveats: Most thyroid clonotypes that were expanded above 0.001 also turned up in blood.

Researchers took RNA transcripts and amplified the TCR beta CDR3 regions from them. Using the HTBI primer set, a first-round RT-PCR was run on the TCR CDR3. TCRdb fed the multiplex PCR reads into MiXCR, producing one record per CDR3 protein. The repertoire holds a few hundred thousand distinct CDR3 sequences, with 18% as singletons. The CDR3 has 11 amino acids. Trimming took 6 bases from V and 5 from J, leaving 6 bases between them. The source of this sequence is a woman between 40 and 50 years old with Graves' ophthalmopathy. Sequenced input: blood. The J gene is TRBJ2-3, the V gene TRBV12-3 or TRBV12-4, with unresolved D. DNA of the CDR3: TGTGCCAGCAGATATAAAGATACGCAGTATTTT. This encodes CASRYKDTQYF.